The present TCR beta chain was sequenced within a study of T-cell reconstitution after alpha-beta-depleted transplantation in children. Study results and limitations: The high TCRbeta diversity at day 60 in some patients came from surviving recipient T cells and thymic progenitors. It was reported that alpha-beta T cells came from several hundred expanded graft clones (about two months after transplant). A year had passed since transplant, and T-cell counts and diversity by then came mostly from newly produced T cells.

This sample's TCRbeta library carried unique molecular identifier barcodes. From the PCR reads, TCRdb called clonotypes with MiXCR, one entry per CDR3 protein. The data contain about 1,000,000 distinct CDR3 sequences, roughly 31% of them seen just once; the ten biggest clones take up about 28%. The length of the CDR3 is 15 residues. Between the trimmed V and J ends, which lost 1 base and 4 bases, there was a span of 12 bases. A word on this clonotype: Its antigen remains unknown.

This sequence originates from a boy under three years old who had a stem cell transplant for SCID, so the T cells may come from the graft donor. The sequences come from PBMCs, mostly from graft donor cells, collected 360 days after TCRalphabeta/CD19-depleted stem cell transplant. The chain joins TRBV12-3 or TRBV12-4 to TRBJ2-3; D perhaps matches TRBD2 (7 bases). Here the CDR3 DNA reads TGTGCCAGCAGTTTAGGGGGGGGGCCCCCAGATACGCAGTATTTT. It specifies CASSLGGGPPDTQYF.